A single sample is the source of the 16 T cell receptor beta chains below, sequenced in a study of tumor and adjacent non-tumor tissue in lung cancer. TCRbeta libraries were built with three rounds of nested PCR, modified from ARM-PCR. TCRdb called the multiplex PCR reads again in MiXCR, with one record for every CDR3 protein. The table shows some 70,000 distinct CDR3 sequences, with about two thirds occurring only once. This sample's RNA came from whole unsorted tissue. Distant lung tissue was collected more than 3 cm away from the tumor edge. The sequenced sample consisted of distant non-tumor lung tissue. The receptors stem from a woman aged 45-59 years with non-small cell lung cancer.

Remarks on this clonotype: Being one base from a much bigger clone, this may be a read error. The chain links TRBV12-3 or TRBV12-4 to TRBJ1-5, with D perhaps TRBD1 (6 bases). The CDR3 runs 13 residues. The DNA of the CDR3 is TGTGACAGCAGTTTTCCAGGGGAGCAGCCCCAGCATTTT. It is translated as CDSSFPGEQPQHF.

On this clonotype: The junction differs from germline at one of its ends, possibly a read error. The V and J genes are TRBV28 and TRBJ2-3, with a weak D call TRBD2 (5 bases). The CDR3 has 15 residues. Germline assignment: CDR1 MDHEN and CDR2 SYDVKM. CDR3 sequence: CATKGETYNTDRQYF. The CDR3 region has the DNA TGTGCCACCAAGGGAGAGACCTACAACACAGATAGGCAGTATTTT.

V usage is TRBV11-1 and J usage is TRBJ2-5, with a tentative D call TRBD2 (5 bases). Germline values: CDR1 SGHAT, CDR2 FQDESV (reference sequence). There are 14 residues in the CDR3. V lost 3 bases to trimming and J lost 7 bases, with 15 bases between them. The chain's CDR3 is CASSFATSVATQYF. The CDR3 nucleotides are TGTGCCAGCAGCTTCGCCACTAGTGTAGCGACCCAGTACTTC.

Worth noting for this clonotype: A read error may account for a junction end that differs from germline. The rearrangement uses TRBV13 and TRBJ1-1; 7 bases align to TRBD1. CDR3 size: 16 residues. Germline CDR1 and CDR2: PRHDT and FYEKMQ (reference sequence). CDR3 loop: CASSLGWAGGNTEAFF. DNA for the CDR3: TGTGCCAGTAGCTTAGGATGGGCAGGGGGAAACACTGAAGCTTTCTTT.

This clonotype has ten or more counts. This may stem from a read error, because a much larger clone lies one nucleotide away. The V and J genes are TRBV11-2 and TRBJ2-3; 7 positions match TRBD2. The CDR3 length is 15 residues. Unmatched junction bases numbered 9, after V lost 7 bases and J lost 2 bases. Germline values: CDR1 SGHAT, CDR2 FQNNGV. CDR3 sequence: CASKIEGGPTDTQYF. CDR3 sequence (DNA): TGTGCCAGCAAGATAGAGGGAGGGCCCACAGATACGCAGTATTTT.

The CDR3 is CASSEGTMETQYF. The DNA of the CDR3 is TGTGCCAGCAGTGAGGGGACAATGGAGACCCAGTACTTC. The gene calls are TRBV14 and TRBJ2-5; perhaps TRBD1 as D (6 bases). Trimming shortened V by 6 bases and J by 5 bases, and 13 bases separated the two germline ends. The CDR3 extends over 13 amino acids. Germline V gives CDR1 SGHDN, CDR2 FVKESK.

The chain links TRBV11-2 to TRBJ2-7; D unresolved. V was pared by 10 bases and J by 7 bases, with 29 bases between. The CDR3 runs to 16 residues. Germline CDR1 is SGHAT and CDR2 is FQNNGV. The CDR3 bases are TGTGCCAACAGTGTAAGAGCGAACCCCCCCTACAATGAGCAGTACTTC. This sequence encodes CANSVRANPPYNEQYF.

As for this clonotype: This may arise from a read error, as a much more abundant clone is one base away. The chain is built from TRBV20-1 and TRBJ2-1; tentatively, D is TRBD2 (5 bases). CDR1 is DFQATT and CDR2 is SNEGSKA in the germline V gene (reference sequence). The CDR3 consists of 15 residues. The DNA for the CDR3 is TGCAGTCCTAGAGATGGGAGATTAGCTGACAATGAGCAGTTCTTC. Its protein is CSPRDGRLADNEQFF.

On this clonotype itself: This may be a read error: a much more frequent sequence differs by one nucleotide. The chain combines TRBV29-1 with TRBJ1-5, with D perhaps matching TRBD1 (6 bases). Per the germline V gene, CDR1 is SQVTM and CDR2 is ANQGSEA. CDR3 length: 14 amino acids. CDR3 DNA sequence: TGCAGCGTTGGTGGCAGGGGTCACAATAAGCCCCAGCATTTT. Translated: CSVGGRGHNKPQHF. Full variable domain (outside the CDR3, taken from reference TRBV29-1 and TRBJ1-5): SAVISQKPSRDICQRGTSLTIQCQVDSQVTMMFWYRQQPGQSLTLIATANQGSEATYESGFVIDKFPISRPNLTFSTLTVSNMSPEDSSIYLCSVGGRGHNKPQHFGDGTRLSIL.

This clonotype turned up a few times. A much larger clone sits a single nucleotide away, making a read error possible. This chain uses TRBV12-3 or TRBV12-4 with TRBJ1-1, with D uncertain. The CDR3 spans 12 residues. CDR3 nucleotides: TGTGCCATCAGTTTTCTAAGCTCTGAAGCTTTCTTT. Protein product: CAISFLSSEAFF.

Remarks on this clonotype: At one end, the junction sequence differs from germline, possibly due to a read error. This chain connects TRBV11-2 to TRBJ2-1; 7 bases are shared with TRBD2. The CDR3 is 16 amino acids. Germline assignment: CDR1 SGHAT and CDR2 FQNNGV. The CDR3 protein is CVSSRMILAGENEQFF. In DNA, the CDR3 is TGTGTCAGCAGCCGGATGATACTGGCGGGGGAAAATGAGCAGTTCTTC.

Regarding this clonotype: A much larger clone sits a single nucleotide away, making a read error possible. This chain uses TRBV28 with TRBJ1-1; D unresolved. Germline V gene lookup returns CDR1 MDHEN and CDR2 SYDVKM. The CDR3 loop spans 13 amino acids. The CDR3 DNA sequence: TGTGACAGCTTAACGGTGGGAGCCACTGAAGCTTTCTTT. Translating it yields CDSLTVGATEAFF.

This clonotype was found a few times. A single base separates this from a much larger clone, so it may be a read error. J is TRBJ2-3 and V is TRBV20-1; TRBD2 is a possible D gene (6 bases). V lost 0 bases to trimming and J lost 5 bases, with 15 bases between them. This CDR3 is 15 amino acids long. Germline loops: CDR1 DFQATT, CDR2 SNEGSKA (reference sequence). This CDR3 reads CSARDLAGRKDTQYF. CDR3 DNA sequence: TGCAGTGCTAGAGACCTCGCGGGAAGGAAAGATACGCAGTATTTT.

Remarks on this clonotype: An end of the junction differs from the germline gene, which may be a read error. J is TRBJ2-5 and V is TRBV11-2; D gene uncertain. Germline CDR1 and CDR2: SGHAT and FQNNGV. The CDR3 runs 13 residues. The CDR3 DNA follows: TGTGCCAGCAGTGTCGAGGTTAAAGAGAGCCAGTACTTC. Translated: CASSVEVKESQYF.

Note on this clonotype: Germline and junction disagree at one end, which may indicate a read error. V usage is TRBV20-1 and J usage is TRBJ1-5; D perhaps matches TRBD1 (5 bases). Germline CDR1 is DFQATT and CDR2 is SNEGSKA (reference sequence). The CDR3 runs to 14 residues. The CDR3 loop is CSVSRKGSYQPQRF. CDR3 DNA: TGCAGTGTCTCCCGCAAGGGGAGTTACCAGCCCCAGCGTTTT.

Worth noting for this clonotype: A much larger clonotype is one base distant, so this may be a read error. The chain is built from TRBV6-6 and TRBJ1-2; 7 bases are shared with TRBD1. Losses at the gene ends were 6 bases for V and 4 bases for J; bases not matched to a gene: 8. The CDR3 is 14 residues long. Germline CDR1 MNHNY, CDR2 SVGAGI (reference sequence). CDR3 sequence reads: CASSSRGQSYGYTF. CDR3 DNA sequence: TGTGCCAGCAGCTCGAGGGGACAGAGCTATGGCTACACCTTC.